This TCR beta chain derives from a study of cytomegalovirus exposure and HLA in healthy donors. Study-level points and caveats: Segments of the TCR beta V type were, in most cases, productive about 87% or about 30% of the time in an earlier analysis. Later analysis revealed greater clonal expansion in HLA-associated TCR beta chains than in equally common others. A classifier reportedly called cytomegalovirus status with high sensitivity and specificity.

Comment on this clone: Antigen: not known.

Whereas donors were nominally healthy upon sampling, unrecorded immune exposures were probable. The junction had 8 bases not matched to a gene; V was cut back by 0 bases and J by 11 bases. In germline, CDR1 is SGHNT, CDR2 YYREEE (reference sequence). The CDR3 is 16 residues long. In the PCR, 60 Vbeta and 13 Jbeta primers were used. TCRdb's table, derived via immunoSEQ multiplex PCR, lists solely in-frame clones and lacks some. Of some 130,000 clones listed, 80% are singletons. The sample consisted of PBMCs. The receptor comes from a man aged 30-40 years in good health and CMV-seronegative. J is TRBJ2-1 and V is TRBV5-4; the match to TRBD2 covers 13 bases. The DNA for the CDR3 is TGTGCCAGCAGCTTGGCTACTAGCGGGAGGGCAGGAAAGCAGTTCTTC. It yields the protein CASSLATSGRAGKQFF.